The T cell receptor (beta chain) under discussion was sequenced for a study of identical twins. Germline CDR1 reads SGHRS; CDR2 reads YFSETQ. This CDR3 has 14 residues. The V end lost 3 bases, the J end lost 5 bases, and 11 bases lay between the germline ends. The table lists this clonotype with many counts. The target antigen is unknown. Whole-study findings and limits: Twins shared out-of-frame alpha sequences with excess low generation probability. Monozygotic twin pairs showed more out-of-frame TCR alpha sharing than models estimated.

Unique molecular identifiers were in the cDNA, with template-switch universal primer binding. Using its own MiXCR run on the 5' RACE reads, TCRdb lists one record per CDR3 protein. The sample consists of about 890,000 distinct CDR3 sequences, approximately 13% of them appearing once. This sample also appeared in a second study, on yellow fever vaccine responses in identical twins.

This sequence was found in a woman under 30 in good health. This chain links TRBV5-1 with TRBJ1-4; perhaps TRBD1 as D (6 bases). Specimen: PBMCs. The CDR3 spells CASSSGTRNEKLFF. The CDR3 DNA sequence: TGCGCCAGCAGCTCCGGGACAAGAAATGAAAAACTGTTTTTT.